A single sample gave rise to the 12 T cell receptor beta chains below, sequenced in a study of cytomegalovirus exposure and HLA in healthy donors. This PCR relied on a set of 60 Vbeta primers and 13 Jbeta primers. Generated by immunoSEQ multiplex PCR, the TCRdb table keeps only in-frame clones and is missing some. The data contain 150,000 to 160,000 clones, 80% of them singletons. The sequenced material came from PBMCs. These receptors were obtained from a young man in good health and CMV-seropositive.

Concerning this clone: Relative to the germline gene, one junction end is altered; a read error may explain this. The genes are TRBV5-4 and TRBJ2-7; D is unresolved. CDR3 length: 14 amino acids. Germline V gene data show CDR1 as SGHNT and CDR2 as YYREEE (reference sequence). Here the CDR3 reads CASSFSSRSSEQYF. The DNA for the CDR3 is TGTGCCAGCAGCTTTTCTTCTCGGTCCTCCGAGCAGTACTTC.

This clone was picked up one time. The rearrangement links TRBV15 to TRBJ2-7; D may be TRBD1 (5 bases). The CDR3 is 13 residues long. The germline CDR1 and CDR2 sequences are LNHNV and YYDKDF (reference sequence). V was clipped by 6 bases and J by 6 bases, with 15 bases between them. The CDR3 nucleotides read TGTGCCACCAGTCAATCAAGGGGCAGCGAGCAGTACTTC. Translation: CATSQSRGSEQYF.

The sample holds one count of this clone. The rearrangement uses TRBV6-1 and TRBJ1-1; a possible D gene is TRBD1 (6 bases). Germline V gene lookup returns CDR1 MNHNS and CDR2 SASEGT. V was cut by 7 bases and J by 7 bases, with 13 bases left in between. The length of the CDR3 is 12 residues. The CDR3, as DNA: TGTGCCAGCACCTCTAGACAGGATGAAGCTTTCTTT. Translation gives CASTSRQDEAFF.

J is TRBJ1-5 and V is TRBV18; tentative D call: TRBD1 (6 bases). CDR1 and CDR2 (germline): KGHSH, LQKENI. V gave up 3 bases and J gave up 5 bases, with 14 bases separating them. The CDR3 is made up of 15 amino acids. The CDR3: CASSPQGLKDQPQHF. The DNA for the CDR3 is TGTGCCAGCTCACCCCAGGGGCTAAAAGATCAGCCCCAGCATTTT.

The J gene is TRBJ2-7, the V gene TRBV11-2, with D tentatively TRBD1 (5 bases). The CDR3 totals 14 residues. Germline V lookup: CDR1 SGHAT, CDR2 FQNNGV. Trimming took off 2 bases at V and 3 bases at J, with 11 bases between the two ends. CDR3 nucleotide sequence: TGTGCCAGCAGCTTAAGTAGGGGCTACTACGAGCAGTACTTC. Translation gives CASSLSRGYYEQYF.

This chain links TRBV29-1 with TRBJ2-7, with D possibly being TRBD1 (6 bases). Germline V gives CDR1 SQVTM, CDR2 ANQGSEA. Trimming removed 4 bases from V and 7 bases from J, with 17 bases in between. The CDR3 runs 13 residues. The DNA for the CDR3 is TGCAGCGTTGGTGCGGACAGCCTTAGGGAGCAGTACTTC. Translation gives CSVGADSLREQYF.

This sequence joins TRBV6-5 and TRBJ2-5; TRBD2 is a possible D gene (5 bases). The ends were cut back, 2 bases at V and 0 bases at J, with 7 bases in the middle. Germline V gives CDR1 MNHEY, CDR2 SVGAGI. The CDR3 contains 14 residues. The CDR3 sequence: CASSYTGNQETQYF. The CDR3, as DNA: TGTGCCAGCAGTTACACGGGGAACCAAGAGACCCAGTACTTC.

This chain connects TRBV7-2 to TRBJ2-3; maybe TRBD2 (5 bases). Trimming stripped 5 bases from V and 2 bases from J, with 11 bases between. This CDR3 is built from 14 residues. Germline assignment: CDR1 SGHTA and CDR2 FQGNSA. The CDR3 reads CASSETRNTDTQYF. The CDR3 bases are TGTGCCAGCAGCGAAACTAGAAACACAGATACGCAGTATTTT. The full variable domain, in which reference TRBV7-2 and TRBJ2-3 provide the parts outside the CDR3, is GAGVSQSPSNKVTEKGKDVELRCDPISGHTALYWYRQSLGQGLEFLIYFQGNSAPDKSGLPSDRFSAERTGGSVSTLTIQRTQQEDSAVYLCASSETRNTDTQYFGPGTRLTVL.

The V and J genes are TRBV4-1 and TRBJ2-5; 8 positions match TRBD1. The CDR3 length is 15 residues. Unmatched junction bases numbered 4, after V lost 1 base and J lost 3 bases. Germline assignment: CDR1 MGHRA and CDR2 YSYEKL. CDR3 amino acids: CASSQALTGEETQYF. Written as DNA, the CDR3 is TGCGCCAGCAGCCAAGCCCTGACAGGGGAAGAGACCCAGTACTTC.

CDR3: CASSVEGNRESEKLFF. The CDR3 nucleotides are TGTGCCAGCAGCGTAGAGGGGAACAGGGAGTCTGAAAAACTGTTTTTT. The gene calls are TRBV9 and TRBJ1-4; tentative D call: TRBD1 (6 bases). CDR3 length: 16 residues. The germline V gene has CDR1 SGDLS and CDR2 YYNGEE. With 0 bases removed from V and 7 bases from J, the gap between germline ends came to 16 bases. Filled out from reference TRBV9 and TRBJ1-4, the complete variable domain reads DSGVTQTPKHLITATGQRVTLRCSPRSGDLSVYWYQQSLDQGLQFLIQYYNGEERAKGNILERFSAQQFPDLHSELNLSSLELGDSALYFCASSVEGNRESEKLFFGSGTQLSVL.

This clone was detected only a few times. V is TRBV4-2 and J is TRBJ1-1, with D unresolved. The CDR3 sequence is 16 residues long. The V gene's germline CDR1 is LGHNA and CDR2 YNFKEQ. V was shortened by 2 bases and J by 5 bases, with 18 bases between the two germline ends. For the CDR3, the DNA is TGTGCCAGCAGCCAAAATCCAGTAGGAGGTGGGACTGAAGCTTTCTTT. As protein: CASSQNPVGGGTEAFF.

The chain joins TRBV5-4 to TRBJ2-7, with 8 bases aligning to TRBD2. The CDR3 totals 14 residues. V was clipped by 4 bases and J by 4 bases; unmatched bases: 7. Germline V gives CDR1 SGHNT, CDR2 YYREEE (reference sequence). The CDR3 is CASSTGGDKYEQYF. Here the CDR3 DNA reads TGTGCCAGCAGCACGGGGGGGGACAAGTACGAGCAGTACTTC.